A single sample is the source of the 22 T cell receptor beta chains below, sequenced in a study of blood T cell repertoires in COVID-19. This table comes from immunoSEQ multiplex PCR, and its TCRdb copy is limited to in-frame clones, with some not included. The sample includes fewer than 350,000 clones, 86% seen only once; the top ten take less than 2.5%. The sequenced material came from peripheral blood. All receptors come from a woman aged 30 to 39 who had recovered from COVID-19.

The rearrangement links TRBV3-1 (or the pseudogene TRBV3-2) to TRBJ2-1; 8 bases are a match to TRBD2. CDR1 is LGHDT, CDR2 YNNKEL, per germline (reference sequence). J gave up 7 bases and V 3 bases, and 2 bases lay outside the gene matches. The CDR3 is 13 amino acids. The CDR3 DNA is TGTGCCAGCAGCCAGCGGGGGGAAAATGAGCAGTTCTTC. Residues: CASSQRGENEQFF.

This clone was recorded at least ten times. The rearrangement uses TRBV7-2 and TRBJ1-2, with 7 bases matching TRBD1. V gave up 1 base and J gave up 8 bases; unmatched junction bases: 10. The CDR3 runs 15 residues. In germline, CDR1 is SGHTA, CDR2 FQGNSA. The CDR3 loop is CASSLEGQSVTGYTF. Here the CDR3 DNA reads TGTGCCAGCAGCTTAGAGGGACAGTCGGTTACGGGCTACACCTTC.

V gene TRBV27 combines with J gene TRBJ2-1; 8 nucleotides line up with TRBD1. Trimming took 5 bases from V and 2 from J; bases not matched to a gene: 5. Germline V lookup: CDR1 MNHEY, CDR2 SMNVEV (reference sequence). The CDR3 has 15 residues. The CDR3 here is CASSIAGGTYNEQFF. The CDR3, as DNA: TGTGCCAGCAGTATAGCAGGGGGCACCTACAATGAGCAGTTCTTC.

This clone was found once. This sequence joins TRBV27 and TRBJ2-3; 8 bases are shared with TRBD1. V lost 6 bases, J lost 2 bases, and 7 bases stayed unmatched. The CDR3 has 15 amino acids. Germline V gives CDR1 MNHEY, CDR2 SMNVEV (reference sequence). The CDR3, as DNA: TGTGCCAGCAGCCCCGGACAGGGACCCACAGATACGCAGTATTTT. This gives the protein CASSPGQGPTDTQYF.

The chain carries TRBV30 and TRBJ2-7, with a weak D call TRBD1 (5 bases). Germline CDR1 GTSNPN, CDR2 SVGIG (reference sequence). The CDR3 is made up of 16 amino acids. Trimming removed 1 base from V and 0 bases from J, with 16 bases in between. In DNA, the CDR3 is TGTGCCTGGAGTGCCCTGACAGCCAGGAGCTCCTACGAGCAGTACTTC. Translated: CAWSALTARSSYEQYF. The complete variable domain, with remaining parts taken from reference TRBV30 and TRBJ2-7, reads SQTIHQWPATLVQPVGSPLSLECTVEGTSNPNLYWYRQAAGRGLQLLFYSVGIGQISSEVPQNLSASRPQDRQFILSSKKLLLSDSGFYLCAWSALTARSSYEQYFGPGTRLTVT.

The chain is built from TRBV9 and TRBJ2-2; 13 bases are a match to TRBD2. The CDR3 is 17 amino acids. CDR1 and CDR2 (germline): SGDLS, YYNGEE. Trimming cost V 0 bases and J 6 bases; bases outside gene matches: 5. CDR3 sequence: CASSVEGTSGRAGELFF. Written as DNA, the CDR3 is TGTGCCAGCAGCGTAGAGGGAACTAGCGGGAGGGCCGGGGAGCTGTTTTTT.

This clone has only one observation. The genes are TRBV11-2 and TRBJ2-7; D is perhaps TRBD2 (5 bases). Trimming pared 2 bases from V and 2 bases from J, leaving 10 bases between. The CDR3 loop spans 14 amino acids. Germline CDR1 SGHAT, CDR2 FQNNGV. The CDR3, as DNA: TGTGCCAGCAGCTTACCCGGGGTGGCCTACGAGCAGTACTTC. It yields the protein CASSLPGVAYEQYF.

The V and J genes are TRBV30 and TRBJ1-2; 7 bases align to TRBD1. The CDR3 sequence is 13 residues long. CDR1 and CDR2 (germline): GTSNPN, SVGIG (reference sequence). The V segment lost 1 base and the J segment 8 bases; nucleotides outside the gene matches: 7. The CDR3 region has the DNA TGTGCCTGGAGTGGGTGGGACAGTGGAGGCTACACCTTC. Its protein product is CAWSGWDSGGYTF.

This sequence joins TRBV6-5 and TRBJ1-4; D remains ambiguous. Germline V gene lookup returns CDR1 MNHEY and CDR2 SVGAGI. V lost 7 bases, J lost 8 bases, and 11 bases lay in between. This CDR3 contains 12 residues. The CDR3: CASTLRREKLFF. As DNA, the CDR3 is TGTGCCAGCACGTTGCGGAGGGAAAAACTGTTTTTT.

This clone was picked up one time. The CDR3 reads CASSLEPAGEYNEQFF. The CDR3 DNA sequence: TGCGCCAGCAGCTTGGAACCGGCGGGGGAGTACAATGAGCAGTTCTTC. The chain carries TRBV5-1 and TRBJ2-1, with TRBD2 identical over 7 bases. CDR3 length: 16 residues. V shed 0 bases, J shed 4 bases, and the junction held 7 bases outside the gene matches. The germline gives CDR1 SGHRS, CDR2 YFSETQ.

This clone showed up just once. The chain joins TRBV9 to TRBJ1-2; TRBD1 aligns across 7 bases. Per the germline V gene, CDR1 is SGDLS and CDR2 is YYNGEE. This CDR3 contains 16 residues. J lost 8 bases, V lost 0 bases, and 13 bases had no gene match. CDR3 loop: CASSVAEDRLSWGYTF. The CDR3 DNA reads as TGTGCCAGCAGCGTAGCAGAGGACAGGCTGTCGTGGGGCTACACCTTC. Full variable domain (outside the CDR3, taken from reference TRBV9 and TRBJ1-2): DSGVTQTPKHLITATGQRVTLRCSPRSGDLSVYWYQQSLDQGLQFLIQYYNGEERAKGNILERFSAQQFPDLHSELNLSSLELGDSALYFCASSVAEDRLSWGYTFGSGTRLTVV.

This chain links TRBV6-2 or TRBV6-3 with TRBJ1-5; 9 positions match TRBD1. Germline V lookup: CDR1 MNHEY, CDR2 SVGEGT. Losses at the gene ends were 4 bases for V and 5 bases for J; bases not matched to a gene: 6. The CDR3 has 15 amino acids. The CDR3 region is CASSSFDRGYQPQHF. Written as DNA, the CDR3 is TGTGCCAGCAGTTCCTTCGACAGGGGGTATCAGCCCCAGCATTTT.

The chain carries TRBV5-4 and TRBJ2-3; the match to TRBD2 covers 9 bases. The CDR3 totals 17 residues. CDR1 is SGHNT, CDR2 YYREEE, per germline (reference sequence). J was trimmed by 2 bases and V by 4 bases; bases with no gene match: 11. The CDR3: CASSGTVVAGATDTQYF. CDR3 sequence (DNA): TGTGCCAGCAGCGGGACCGTGGTAGCGGGAGCCACAGATACGCAGTATTTT. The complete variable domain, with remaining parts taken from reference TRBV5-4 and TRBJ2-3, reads ETGVTQSPTHLIKTRGQQVTLRCSSQSGHNTVSWYQQALGQGPQFIFQYYREEENGRGNFPPRFSGLQFPNYSSELNVNALELDDSALYLCASSGTVVAGATDTQYFGPGTRLTVL.

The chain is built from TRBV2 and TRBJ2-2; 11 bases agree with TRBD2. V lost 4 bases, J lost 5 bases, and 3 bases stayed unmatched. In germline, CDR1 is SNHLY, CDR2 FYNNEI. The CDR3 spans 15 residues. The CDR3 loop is CASSGLAGGTGELFF. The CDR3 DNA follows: TGTGCCAGCAGTGGCCTAGCGGGGGGAACCGGGGAGCTGTTTTTT.

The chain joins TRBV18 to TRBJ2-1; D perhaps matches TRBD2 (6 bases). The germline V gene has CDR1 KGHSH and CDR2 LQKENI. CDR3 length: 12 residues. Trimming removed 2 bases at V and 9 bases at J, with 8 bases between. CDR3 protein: CASSPTGAEQFF. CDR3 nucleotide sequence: TGTGCCAGCTCACCAACGGGAGCTGAGCAGTTCTTC.

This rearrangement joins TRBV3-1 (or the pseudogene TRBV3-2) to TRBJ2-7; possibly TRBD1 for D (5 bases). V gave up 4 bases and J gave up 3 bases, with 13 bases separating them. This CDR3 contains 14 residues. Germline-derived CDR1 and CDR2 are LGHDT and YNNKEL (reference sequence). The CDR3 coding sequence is TGTGCCAGCAGCCTAAGACAGAATGTCTACGAGCAGTACTTC. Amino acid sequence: CASSLRQNVYEQYF.

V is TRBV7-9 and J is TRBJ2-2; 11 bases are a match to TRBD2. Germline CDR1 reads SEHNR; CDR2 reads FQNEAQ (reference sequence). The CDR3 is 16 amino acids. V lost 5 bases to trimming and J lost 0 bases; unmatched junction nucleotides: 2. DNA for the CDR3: TGTGCCAGCAGCCAGGGACTAGCGGCGAACACCGGGGAGCTGTTTTTT. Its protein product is CASSQGLAANTGELFF.

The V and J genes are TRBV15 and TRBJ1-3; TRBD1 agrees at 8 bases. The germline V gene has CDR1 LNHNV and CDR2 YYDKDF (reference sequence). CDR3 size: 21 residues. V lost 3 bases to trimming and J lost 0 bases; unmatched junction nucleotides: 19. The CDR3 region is CATSSALDRAYMIYSGNTIYF. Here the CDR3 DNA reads TGTGCCACCAGCAGCGCTTTGGACAGGGCGTACATGATCTACTCTGGAAACACCATATATTTT.

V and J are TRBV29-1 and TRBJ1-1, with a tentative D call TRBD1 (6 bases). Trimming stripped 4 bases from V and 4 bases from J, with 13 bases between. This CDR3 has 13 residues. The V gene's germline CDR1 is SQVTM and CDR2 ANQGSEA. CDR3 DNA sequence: TGCAGCGTTGCACAGGGTGGGAGCACTGAAGCTTTCTTT. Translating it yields CSVAQGGSTEAFF.

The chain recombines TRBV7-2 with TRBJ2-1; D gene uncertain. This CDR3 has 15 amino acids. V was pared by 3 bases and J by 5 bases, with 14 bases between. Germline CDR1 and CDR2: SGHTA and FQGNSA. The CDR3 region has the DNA TGTGCCAGCAGCTTGCGGTTTCGTTCCGACAATGAGCAGTTCTTC. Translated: CASSLRFRSDNEQFF.

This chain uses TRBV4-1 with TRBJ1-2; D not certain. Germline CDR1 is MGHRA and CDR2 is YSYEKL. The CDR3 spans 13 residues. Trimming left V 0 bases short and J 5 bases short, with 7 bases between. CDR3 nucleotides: TGCGCCAGCAGCCAAGATAGAGGTTATGGCTACACCTTC. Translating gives CASSQDRGYGYTF.

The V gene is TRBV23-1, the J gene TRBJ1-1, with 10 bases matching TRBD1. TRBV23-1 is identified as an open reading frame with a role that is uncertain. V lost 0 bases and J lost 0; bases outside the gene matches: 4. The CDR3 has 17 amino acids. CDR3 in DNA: TGCGCCAGCAGTCAATCGCGGGACAGGGGCATGAACACTGAAGCTTTCTTT. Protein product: CASSQSRDRGMNTEAFF.